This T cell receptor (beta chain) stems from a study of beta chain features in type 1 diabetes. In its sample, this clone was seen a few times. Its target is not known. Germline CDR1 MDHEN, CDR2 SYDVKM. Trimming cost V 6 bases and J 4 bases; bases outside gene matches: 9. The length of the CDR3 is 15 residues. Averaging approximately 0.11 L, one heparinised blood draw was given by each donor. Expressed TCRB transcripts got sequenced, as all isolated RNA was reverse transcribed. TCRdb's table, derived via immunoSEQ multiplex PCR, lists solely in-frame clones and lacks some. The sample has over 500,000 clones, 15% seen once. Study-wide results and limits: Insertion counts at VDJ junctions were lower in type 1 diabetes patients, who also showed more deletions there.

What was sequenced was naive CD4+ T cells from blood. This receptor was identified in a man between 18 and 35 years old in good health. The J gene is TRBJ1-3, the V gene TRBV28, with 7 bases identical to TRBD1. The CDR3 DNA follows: TGTGCCAGCAGCCCCACAGGGGCGCGAGGAAACACCATATATTTT. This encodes CASSPTGARGNTIYF.